One sample yielded the 25 T cell receptor beta chains listed below, sequenced in a study of control samples from healthy donors and cancer patients. Method: immunoSEQ multiplex PCR; TCRdb's copy keeps in-frame clones and lacks some. The table records 150,000 to 200,000 clones, over 90% of them present only once. Material: blood. Receptors were obtained from a woman in her 30s in good health.

The rearrangement uses TRBV6-5 and TRBJ2-5; D unclear. V dropped 2 bases and J dropped 4 bases, with 17 bases sitting between them. In germline, CDR1 is MNHEY, CDR2 SVGAGI. This CDR3 contains 16 residues. The DNA of the CDR3 is TGTGCCAGCAGTTACCTCATGGGCGGCCTTTTAGAGACCCAGTACTTC. This gives the protein CASSYLMGGLLETQYF.

V and J are TRBV6-5 and TRBJ1-2; 7 bases agree with TRBD1. The CDR3 has 13 amino acids. From germline, CDR1 is MNHEY and CDR2 SVGAGI. V shed 7 bases, J shed 8 bases, and the junction held 10 bases outside the gene matches. The CDR3 DNA sequence: TGTGCCAGCAAACCGGGACAGATATCCGGCTACACCTTC. Its translation: CASKPGQISGYTF.

This chain joins TRBV30 and TRBJ1-2; D possibly corresponds to TRBD1 (6 bases). The CDR3 is 10 amino acids. Germline values: CDR1 GTSNPN, CDR2 SVGIG (reference sequence). With 4 bases removed from V and 8 bases from J, the gap between germline ends came to 8 bases. Written as DNA, the CDR3 is TGTGCCTGGAAGGGGGGAGGCTACACCTTC. This encodes CAWKGGGYTF.

CDR3 residues: CASSRLRVRGYTF. CDR3 DNA: TGTGCCAGCAGTCGTCTCAGGGTACGGGGCTACACCTTC. The chain carries TRBV28 and TRBJ1-2, with TRBD1 as a possible D gene (5 bases). The germline V gene encodes CDR1 MDHEN and CDR2 SYDVKM. The CDR3 has 13 amino acids. The V end lost 5 bases, the J end lost 8 bases, and 15 bases lay between the germline ends.

The rearrangement links TRBV6-5 to TRBJ1-1; the D is unclear. The CDR3 has 14 amino acids. Looked up from germline, CDR1 is MNHEY and CDR2 is SVGAGI. V was pared by 6 bases and J by 0 bases, with 11 bases between. CDR3 sequence: CASRLDGLNTEAFF. DNA for the CDR3: TGTGCCAGCAGACTCGACGGATTGAACACTGAAGCTTTCTTT.

This chain links TRBV24-1 with TRBJ1-1, with TRBD1 matching 7 bases. Germline lookup yields CDR1 KGHDR and CDR2 SFDVKD. The CDR3 runs to 15 residues. V trimming: 4 bases; J trimming: 4 bases; junction bases outside the gene matches: 8. The CDR3 region has the DNA TGTGCCACCAGTGACAGACAGGGCGGCGGCACTGAAGCTTTCTTT. Translation: CATSDRQGGGTEAFF.

This clone came up once. The chain is built from TRBV10-3 and TRBJ2-1; possible D gene TRBD1, 6 bases. Trimming pared 4 bases from V and 10 bases from J, leaving 8 bases between. The CDR3 extends over 11 amino acids. Germline-derived CDR1 and CDR2 are ENHRY and SYGVKD. This CDR3 is CAISGGPEQFF. DNA for the CDR3: TGTGCCATCAGTGGGGGGCCGGAGCAGTTCTTC.

This rearrangement joins TRBV5-1 to TRBJ2-3, with 10 bases fitting TRBD1. CDR1 and CDR2 (germline): SGHRS, YFSETQ. CDR3 length: 15 amino acids. After removal of 0 bases from V and 3 bases from J, the junction contained 1 base not matched to a gene. In DNA form, the CDR3 reads TGCGCCAGCAGCTTGGGGACAGGGGGGACAGATACGCAGTATTTT. Translated: CASSLGTGGTDTQYF.

The J gene is TRBJ2-5, the V gene TRBV5-1; TRBD2 aligns across 10 bases. Trimming took 4 bases from V and 5 from J; bases not matched to a gene: 11. The germline V gene has CDR1 SGHRS and CDR2 YFSETQ. CDR3 length: 16 residues. CDR3 DNA sequence: TGCGCCAGCAGCCCAACGGCCTTAGCGGGGGGTGAGACCCAGTACTTC. Its translation: CASSPTALAGGETQYF.

This chain joins TRBV5-6 and TRBJ2-3; 11 bases fit TRBD2. Trimming cost V 2 bases and J 2 bases; bases outside gene matches: 4. The germline V gene encodes CDR1 SGHDT and CDR2 YYEEEE. This CDR3 region has 16 residues. This chain's CDR3 is CASSLETSGITDTQYF. CDR3 DNA sequence: TGTGCCAGCAGCTTAGAGACTAGCGGGATCACAGATACGCAGTATTTT.

The sample holds one count of this clone. CDR3 residues: CASSGLGSYGYTF. The CDR3, as DNA: TGTGCCAGCAGCGGGTTGGGGAGCTATGGCTACACCTTC. The chain has TRBV9 and TRBJ1-2; D is undetermined. CDR1 SGDLS and CDR2 YYNGEE come from the germline V gene. This CDR3 spans 13 amino acids. Trimming left V 3 bases short and J 4 bases short, with 10 bases between.

This rearrangement joins TRBV18 to TRBJ1-1; D ambiguous. Germline lookup yields CDR1 KGHSH and CDR2 LQKENI. V was trimmed by 8 bases and J by 4 bases, leaving 8 bases between them. The CDR3 has 11 amino acids. For the CDR3, the DNA is TGTGCCAGCACATTGGGCACTGAAGCTTTCTTT. Residues: CASTLGTEAFF.

The gene calls are TRBV9 and TRBJ2-6; D call uncertain. This CDR3 has 13 amino acids. CDR1 is SGDLS, CDR2 YYNGEE, per germline. In nucleotides, the CDR3 is TGTGGAAGCTCGTCCTCTGGGGCCAACGTCCTGACTTTC. This codes for CGSSSSGANVLTF.

This rearrangement joins TRBV9 to TRBJ1-3; D is perhaps TRBD1 (5 bases). The V end was cut by 4 bases, the J end by 4 bases, with 12 bases between. Germline lookup yields CDR1 SGDLS and CDR2 YYNGEE. The CDR3 has 14 residues. DNA of the CDR3: TGTGCCAGCAGCCCCCGGGACCGGGGAAACACCATATATTTT. Its translation: CASSPRDRGNTIYF.

This chain links TRBV24-1 with TRBJ2-1; possibly TRBD1 for D (5 bases). CDR3 length: 12 amino acids. V was clipped by 6 bases and J by 5 bases, with 7 bases between them. From germline, CDR1 is KGHDR and CDR2 SFDVKD. CDR3 residues: CATSLGDNEQFF. The CDR3 DNA follows: TGTGCCACCAGTTTAGGGGACAATGAGCAGTTCTTC.

The chain employs TRBV18 and TRBJ1-1, with 8 positions matching TRBD1. V was clipped by 5 bases and J by 6 bases; unmatched bases: 8. Looked up from germline, CDR1 is KGHSH and CDR2 is LQKENI. The CDR3 covers 14 residues. This chain's CDR3 is CASSVQGAPSEAFF. For the CDR3, the DNA is TGTGCCAGCTCAGTCCAGGGGGCACCCTCTGAAGCTTTCTTT.

The chain joins TRBV5-8 to TRBJ2-7; 8 bases line up with TRBD1. The germline CDR1 and CDR2 sequences are SGHTS and YDEGEE. J gave up 0 bases and V 4 bases, and 6 bases lay outside the gene matches. The CDR3 sequence is 15 residues long. DNA of the CDR3: TGTGCCAGCAGCCGCCCGGGACAGGACTCCTACGAGCAGTACTTC. Translation gives CASSRPGQDSYEQYF.

The chain joins TRBV7-9 to TRBJ2-2, with D unclear. Deletions cut 2 bases from V and 2 bases from J, with 6 bases between. The CDR3 sequence is 14 residues long. The germline CDR1 and CDR2 sequences are SEHNR and FQNEAQ (reference sequence). Here the CDR3 DNA reads TGTGCCAGCAGCTTAACCCCAAACACCGGGGAGCTGTTTTTT. Translated, it gives CASSLTPNTGELFF.

The chain has TRBV15 and TRBJ2-7; D gene ambiguous. V dropped 1 base and J dropped 5 bases, with 12 bases sitting between them. The CDR3 consists of 14 residues. Germline V gene sequence: CDR1 LNHNV, CDR2 YYDKDF (reference sequence). CDR3 in amino acids: CATSRGEQLNEQYF. In DNA form, the CDR3 reads TGTGCCACCAGCAGAGGTGAACAGCTGAACGAGCAGTACTTC.

There are a few counts of this clone. The J gene is TRBJ2-7, the V gene TRBV10-3; D perhaps matches TRBD2 (6 bases). Germline V gene sequence: CDR1 ENHRY, CDR2 SYGVKD. The CDR3 extends over 13 amino acids. V lost 6 bases, J lost 3 bases, and 12 bases lay in between. CDR3 sequence (DNA): TGTGCCATCAGGAAGGCGGAGGGCTACGAGCAGTACTTC. Protein sequence: CAIRKAEGYEQYF.

The chain recombines TRBV5-1 with TRBJ2-3, with D possibly called TRBD1 or TRBD2 (5 bases each). The V gene lost 4 bases and the J gene lost 0 bases, with 12 bases spanning the gap. The CDR3 totals 15 residues. Germline V gene data show CDR1 as SGHRS and CDR2 as YFSETQ. DNA for the CDR3: TGCGCCAGCAGCCCACCCCGGGACAGCACAGATACGCAGTATTTT. Translated, it gives CASSPPRDSTDTQYF.

The rearrangement joins TRBV2 to TRBJ2-2; unclear D gene. V lost 3 bases and J lost 5, with 7 bases in between. The CDR3 loop spans 13 amino acids. Germline-derived CDR1 and CDR2 are SNHLY and FYNNEI. The CDR3 DNA reads TGTGCCAGCAGTGAGAGAGGTACCGGGGAGCTGTTTTTT. As protein: CASSERGTGELFF.

This clone was found once. This sequence joins TRBV5-1 and TRBJ2-6, with 9 bases lining up with TRBD1. CDR3 length equals 19 residues. Germline-derived CDR1 and CDR2 are SGHRS and YFSETQ. The V segment lost 0 bases and the J segment 0 bases; nucleotides outside the gene matches: 7. The CDR3 DNA reads TGCGCCAGCAGCTTGGCCCCCGGGACAGGGTACTCTGGGGCCAACGTCCTGACTTTC. Translating it yields CASSLAPGTGYSGANVLTF.

This chain links TRBV21-1 with TRBJ2-3; TRBD2 is taken as the D call from the table, unchecked against the DNA. TRBV21-1 is classified as a pseudogene. This CDR3 region has 17 residues. CDR3 DNA sequence: TGTGCCGGTAAGGAGCAAATGCTAGCGCACGGCACAGATACGCAGTATTTT. This codes for CAGKEQMLAHGTDTQYF.

This chain joins TRBV5-4 and TRBJ2-1, with D perhaps matching TRBD1 or TRBD2 (6 bases each). Germline CDR1 and CDR2: SGHNT and YYREEE (reference sequence). The V end lost 4 bases, the J end lost 8 bases, and 13 bases lay between the germline ends. The CDR3 extends over 13 amino acids. The CDR3 bases are TGTGCCAGCAGCCTAGGGGGAGGTGATGAGCAGTTCTTC. Amino acid sequence: CASSLGGGDEQFF.